The 2 T cell receptor beta chains presented below share a single source sample, sequenced in a study of cytomegalovirus exposure and HLA in healthy donors. Only in-frame clones appear in the TCRdb table, and some are missing; sequencing was by immunoSEQ multiplex PCR. This sample has about 220,000 clones, with about 90% found just once. Material: PBMCs. All receptors come from a woman in her late teens or twenties in good health and CMV-seronegative.

In DNA form, the CDR3 reads TGTGCCTGGAGTACAGGGGAGAACTATGGCTACACCTTC. Amino acid sequence: CAWSTGENYGYTF. The chain employs TRBV30 and TRBJ1-2, with 7 positions matching TRBD1. The germline V gene has CDR1 GTSNPN and CDR2 SVGIG (reference sequence). The ends lost 2 bases at V and 2 bases at J; junction bases unmatched: 2. The CDR3 has 13 residues.

The V gene is TRBV11-2, the J gene TRBJ2-7; D is perhaps TRBD1 (5 bases). Trimming cost V 5 bases and J 0 bases, with 17 bases left between them. Germline V gene sequence: CDR1 SGHAT, CDR2 FQNNGV. CDR3 length equals 16 residues. The CDR3 DNA reads as TGTGCCAGCAGCCCCCTGGTGGGGCCCGGCTCCTACGAGCAGTACTTC. Amino acids: CASSPLVGPGSYEQYF.